This TCR beta chain derives from a study of CD8+CD57+ T cells in acquired aplastic anemia. Overall study context: Average DNA yield from sorted CD4+ and CD8+ cells was approximately 3 ug. The average read count for CD4+ cells in healthy donors was 10 million to 12 million. Study-wide points: Significant differences in CD8+ Simpson's diversity were not observed between patients and controls. The study identified more than 25 CD8+ CDR3 sequences shared by patients and controls.

The TCR beta profiling, which covered VDJ combination and CDR3 sequence, was carried out using genomic DNA as the template. TCRdb reprocessed the reads via MiXCR and lists one record per CDR3 protein. Of roughly 58,000 distinct CDR3 sequences listed, 50% to 70% were seen once; the top ten hold 2% to 3%. V lost 6 bases and J 0 bases, leaving 20 bases between the germline ends. This CDR3 has 17 amino acids. CDR1 is SNHLY and CDR2 is FYNNEI in the germline V gene. Turning to this clonotype: Its antigen is unidentified.

Material for sequencing was sorted CD4+, CD8+, or CD8+CD57+ T cells (not recorded which) from PBMCs. The chain carries TRBV2 and TRBJ2-5, with D perhaps being TRBD1 or TRBD2 (6 bases each). This sequence was found in a human donor in good health, serving as a control. CDR3 residues: CASRVGLGGRDQETQYF. The CDR3 DNA follows: TGTGCCAGCAGAGTGGGGCTCGGGGGCCGTGACCAAGAGACCCAGTACTTC.